This T cell receptor beta chain was observed in a study of T cells after yellow fever vaccination. Study results and caveats: Reappearance after the booster was seen for most primary-vaccination clones, at 96% CD4 and 70% to 90% CD8. A faster peak, day 5 versus 15, was reached by the weaker secondary response. Relatively few clonotypes were ones that appeared in both CD4 and CD8 compartments.

This clonotype was recorded at least ten times. The antigen remains unidentified. TCRdb re-analysed the 5' RACE reads in MiXCR, keeping a single row per CDR3 protein. The sample shows more than 90,000 distinct CDR3 sequences, 8.4% of them seen only once. The germline gives CDR1 MGHDK, CDR2 SYGVNS. Trimming removed 1 base from V and 4 bases from J, with 18 bases in between. This CDR3 has 17 residues. This specimen consisted of CD8+ T cells sorted from PBMCs, obtained 45 days after the yellow fever booster vaccination. The sequence derives from a man aged 25 to 40 who received the YFV17D yellow fever vaccine. The J gene is TRBJ2-3, the V gene TRBV25-1; TRBD1 might be the D (5 bases). CDR3 in DNA: TGTGCCAGCAGTGAATGGGGCCCCCAAGCGTCCGCAGATACGCAGTATTTT. Translation gives CASSEWGPQASADTQYF.